This T cell receptor beta chain was obtained from a study of cytomegalovirus exposure and HLA in healthy donors (dated by TCRdb to about 2017). Regarding the research as a whole: An earlier analysis of roughly 570 of the donors reported approximately 300 Gb of sequence data and some 110 million unique TCR beta sequences obtained from 150 million to 200 million T cells. An early release covering roughly 600 HLA-typed donors comprised around 300 gigabases of sequencing data and roughly 85 million unique TCR sequences. The genetic ancestry cluster associated with self-reported Caucasian donors included 81% of the 398 genotyped donors. The aim of the study was to test whether cataloging public T cell receptors could identify signatures of past pathogen exposure. The study used immunosequencing to profile the T cell repertoires of several hundred subjects and linked those repertoires to cytomegalovirus serostatus. Along with the roughly 610-subject first cohort, a separate validation cohort of more than 90 different subjects was used. The study combined high-throughput TCR immunosequencing, statistical association of individual TCRs with disease status, and machine learning to predict cytomegalovirus infection status. In a later analysis, previously published TCR beta repertoires from 666 donors were re-analyzed and high-resolution HLA genotyping was added so that TCR occurrence patterns could be studied. Rather than drawing on any new phenotypic data, the later analysis identified candidate immune exposures from TCR beta sequences and the way those sequences occurred across donors. An earlier analysis of approximately 580 of the donors used high-throughput TCR beta sequencing to judge whether each TCR beta V gene segment behaved as functional or pseudogenic. Donor age, sex, ethnicity and CMV serostatus were compiled alongside the repertoire data. In a later genetic analysis, genome-wide SNP genotypes for about three fifths of the roughly 670 donors were used, and that subset was treated as a discovery cohort. Every discovery cohort repertoire had been produced on one sequencing platform. Both class I and class II loci were covered by HLA typing, at four-digit resolution. Typing coverage varied by locus: about 620-630 donors for A, B, C, DRB1 and DQB1; roughly 520 for DQA1; over 600 for DPA1; approximately 450 for DPB1. Four to six DR-DQ haplotypes were handled as single units for association and clustering, since linkage in the cohort was strong. On average, 235,054 unique TCR beta nucleotide sequences were sequenced per donor among 300 to 500 genotyped donors of the cohort, with roughly 20% of those sequences being non-productive. On the study overall, not on this receptor specifically: A later genetic analysis reported fewer N-insertions in productive TCRs among donors in an Asian-associated ancestry cluster than the approximately 670-donor mean. Correlated functional status among segregating V segments might be attributable to linkage disequilibrium, but an unknown experimental factor could not be ruled out. The classifier was reported to diagnose cytomegalovirus status with high specificity and sensitivity in both the original cohort and the validation cohort. Three of the identified cytomegalovirus-associated TCR beta chains were confirmed in vitro to be specific for cytomegalovirus antigens. The study gave a list of around 170 TCR beta chains associated with cytomegalovirus. Most TCR sequences were observed very rarely across donors, whereas some public TCRs were present in many individuals. Only TCR beta chains were sequenced in this cohort, and the absence of alpha or paired-chain data limited detectable features. According to a later analysis, TCR association rates differed among HLA loci, with DRB1 alleles showing the most associated TCRs and HLA-C alleles showing the fewest. A later analysis found that HLA-associated TCR beta chains were more clonally expanded and had lower generation probabilities than equally common non-associated chains. Because counts were too low, 15 or so rarely observed V segments, including chromosome 9 orphons, were excluded from the earlier analysis of around 640 of the donors. A group of highly shared sequence variants was considered likely to be a technical artifact of the sequencing pipeline. Some IMGT-functional V segments, including TRBV6-2 and TRBV6-3, could not be told apart with the 87-base-pair reads, so those segments were excluded. According to a later analysis, parvovirus B19, influenza, CMV and Epstein-Barr virus appeared linked to several top co-occurrence clusters. The only immune exposure information available for the cohort was CMV serostatus. An earlier analysis of around 500 of the donors showed that most TCR beta V segments appeared in productive rearrangements either about 87% or about 30% of the time, which broadly matched IMGT annotations. A further reported finding was that TCR beta sequences accurately predicted the HLA-A and HLA-B alleles for most subjects in the first cohort. In a later genetic analysis, a missense DCLRE1C variant was associated with V-gene and J-gene trimming of TCR beta chains, and the association was replicated in an independent cohort. Because some donors lacked HLA typing at each locus, the association tests relied only on the typed subset. Roughly uniform sequencing depth across donors was assumed in presence/absence analyses, although this assumption may not hold. Most CMV-associated TCR beta chains appeared to be HLA-restricted in a later analysis, and the HLA associations seemed to be driven largely by CMV exposure. At a false discovery rate of 0.05, a later analysis linked approximately 18,000 TCR beta sequences to specific HLA alleles. The authors suggested that the approach could potentially be generalized to other disease states and immunological phenotypes. Strong co-occurrence of HLA alleles, especially DR and DQ, made assigning TCR associations to individual alleles difficult.

Trimming at the junction amounts to 0 bases on V and 0 bases on J, and the germline ends lie 11 bases apart. Sequences MNHEY (CDR1) and SMNVEV (CDR2) are obtained from the germline V gene (reference sequence). The CDR3 numbers 16 residues from cysteine through phenylalanine. The only DNA kept is the CDR3, 48 bases in frame from the first base. Turning to this clone: No antigen is known for it. Base qualities were left out, and no much larger clone turns up one base away.

Library creation used the immunoSEQ multiplex PCR assay. The multiplex PCR relied on a mix of 60 forward primers for TCR Vbeta segments and 13 reverse primers for TCR Jbeta segments. The CDR3 region of rearranged TCR beta genes was amplified from genomic DNA with a multiplex PCR assay. The amplified TCR beta libraries were sequenced on the Illumina HiSeq System as 87-base-pair reads. Per the source publication's procedure: A later analysis counted some 80 million unique TCR beta chains across the 650 to 700 repertoires, and some 12 million of these chains were shared by at least two donors. A nearest-neighbor algorithm error-corrected the raw reads and collapsed the reads into unique sequences, merging closely related sequences to remove PCR and sequencing errors. Alignment of CDR3 sequences to IMGT reference sequences was used to assign V, D and J gene segments. For a sequence to be retained, a match of at least six nucleotides was required to both a V gene segment and a J gene segment. A rearrangement counted as productive if the CDR3 had no stop codons and remained in frame with V and J, and every other rearrangement counted as non-productive. CDR3 was defined by IMGT convention, running from the second conserved V-encoded cysteine to the conserved J-encoded phenylalanine. In an earlier analysis of around 540 of the donors, sequences lacking an unambiguous match to a single V gene segment were excluded. An earlier analysis of some 610 of the donors called V segments functional above 56.7% productive rearrangements and segregating when the between-donor standard deviation exceeded 5%. A statistical classification framework was developed to diagnose cytomegalovirus status using the catalog of TCR beta chain sequences. A later analysis assigned V and J genes by comparing TCR nucleotide sequences with IMGT/GENE-DB human TR gene sequences. In a later analysis, CDR3 sequences and most-parsimonious VDJ recombination scenarios were assigned using the TCRdist pipeline. In a later analysis, every TCR beta chain was defined by the combination of its CDR3 amino acid sequence and its V-gene family, and reads without a unique V-gene family were dropped. To address suspected cross-contamination and a sequencing artifact, a later analysis removed 592 highly shared, low-generation-probability nucleotide sequences. In a later analysis, a clonal expansion index for each public chain was calculated from normalized within-repertoire ranks of inferred template counts. Generation probabilities in a later analysis came from a VDJ recombination model fitted to out-of-frame rearrangements, and those results were checked against IGoR. In a later analysis, hypergeometric tests were used to score TCR-TCR, TCR-HLA and TCR-CMV co-occurrence, with a repertoire-size bias correction applied to TCR pairs. To estimate false discovery rates, a later analysis permuted the HLA or CMV assignments 20 times. A later analysis grouped co-occurring TCRs with DBSCAN, adding TCRdist sequence similarity when clustering within HLA-allele-positive subsets. Repertoires with fewer than 30,000 or more than 120,000 public chains were left out of co-occurrence clustering, as were about 5 repertoires with anomalous nucleotide sharing. The table comes from immuneACCESS by way of TCRdb, which keeps in-frame sequences with V and J called. Part of the clones is missing from these tables; in studies checked, under half for an unresolved V gene and the rest for unknown reasons. The V and J calls and clone size were taken over from that table, and D and trimming were inferred from the DNA. For this sample there are some 140,000 clones; around nine tenths appear just once. About 5.5% of the sample is held by the ten biggest clonotypes.

The cohort was made up of 666 healthy bone marrow donors. Cohort members were all nominally healthy when sampled, although unrecorded immune exposures were likely present. The donor was CMV seronegative and was included in the group of under 450 seronegative cohort members. A peripheral blood sample was collected from each donor, and TCR beta sequencing was performed on peripheral blood mononuclear cells. Genomic DNA was extracted from the blood cell samples with the Qiagen DNeasy Blood Extraction Kit. The sequence was obtained from a woman aged 25 to 39 in good health and CMV-seronegative. What was sequenced was PBMCs. The chain joins TRBV27 to TRBJ1-2, with an unclear D gene assignment. The nucleotide sequence is TGTGCCAGCAGTTTATCGTTTCCCCTCCCTAACTATGGCTACACCTTC. The resulting protein is CASSLSFPLPNYGYTF.